This paragraph covers one TCR beta chain sequence. What it binds is unknown. A J-beta primer mix and a sample-barcoded 5' primer were used in a second PCR of roughly 6 to 11 cycles. Every individual sample yielded 2.5 million or more paired-end reads (each containing CDR3). TCRdb processed the 5' RACE reads anew with MiXCR; each CDR3 protein has one entry. The sample has 1.5 million to 2 million distinct CDR3 sequences; about 50% are singletons. This entry belongs to a study of blood T cells in healthy people across ages. CDR3 length: 12 residues. V shed 6 bases, J shed 6 bases, and the junction held 2 bases outside the gene matches. The germline CDR1 and CDR2 sequences are SQVTM and ANQGSEA. Study-level points and caveats: Roughly linear declines in TCR beta diversity per million T cells occurred with age.

The source is a woman aged 40 to 50 in good health. Sequenced input: blood. The V and J genes are TRBV29-1 and TRBJ2-1; 10 nucleotides line up with TRBD1. In DNA form, the CDR3 reads TGCAGCGTACGGACAGGGGGCAATGAGCAGTTCTTC. This translates into CSVRTGGNEQFF.